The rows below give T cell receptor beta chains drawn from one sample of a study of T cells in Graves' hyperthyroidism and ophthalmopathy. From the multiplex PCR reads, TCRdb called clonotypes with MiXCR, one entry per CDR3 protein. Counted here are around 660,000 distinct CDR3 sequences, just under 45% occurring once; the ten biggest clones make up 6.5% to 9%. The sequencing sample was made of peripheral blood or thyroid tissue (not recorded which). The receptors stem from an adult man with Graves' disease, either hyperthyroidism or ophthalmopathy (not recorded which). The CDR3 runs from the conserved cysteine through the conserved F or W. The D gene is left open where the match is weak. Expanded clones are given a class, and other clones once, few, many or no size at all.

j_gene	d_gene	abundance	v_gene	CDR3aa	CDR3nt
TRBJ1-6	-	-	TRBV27	CASSLTGKNSPLHF	TGTGCCAGCAGTTTAACAGGGAAAAATTCACCCCTCCACTTT
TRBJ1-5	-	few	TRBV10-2	CASSEPEQPRHF	TGCGCCAGCAGTGAGCCCGAACAGCCCCGGCATTTT
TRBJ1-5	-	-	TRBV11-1	CASSFSNPGPNPQHF	TGTGCCAGCAGCTTCTCTAACCCGGGACCGAACCCCCAGCATTTT
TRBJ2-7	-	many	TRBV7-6	CASSNPLEGTHEQYF	TGTGCCAGCAGCAACCCTTTGGAGGGAACCCACGAGCAGTACTTC
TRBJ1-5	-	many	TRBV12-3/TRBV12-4	CASSLGRGPQPQHF	TGTGCCAGCAGTTTAGGCAGGGGTCCTCAGCCCCAGCATTTT
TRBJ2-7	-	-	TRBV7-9	CASSTPQGEEQYF	TGTGCCAGCAGCACCCCCCAGGGTGAGGAGCAGTACTTC
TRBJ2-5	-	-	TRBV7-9	CASSQERRETQYF	TGTGCCAGCAGCCAAGAACGGCGAGAGACCCAGTACTTC
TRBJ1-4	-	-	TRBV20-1	CSAPREGGFNEKLFF	TGCAGTGCTCCCCGAGAGGGGGGCTTTAATGAAAAACTGTTTTTT
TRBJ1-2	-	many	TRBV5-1	CASSLGDAFDGYTF	TGCGCCAGCAGCTTGGGGGACGCCTTCGACGGCTACACCTTC
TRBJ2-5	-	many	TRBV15	CATSRDPEETQYF	TGTGCCACCAGCAGAGATCCAGAGGAGACCCAGTACTTC
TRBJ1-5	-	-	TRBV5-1	CASSQDSSGFSNNQPQHF	TGCGCCAGCAGCCAAGATAGTTCGGGGTTCAGTAACAATCAGCCCCAGCATTTT
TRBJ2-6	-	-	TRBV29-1	CSLWSGANVLTF	TGCAGCTTATGGTCTGGGGCCAACGTCCTGACTTTC
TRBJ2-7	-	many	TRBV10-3	CAISASDGSYEQYF	TGTGCCATCAGTGCGTCCGACGGATCCTACGAGCAGTACTTC
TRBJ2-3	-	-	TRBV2	CASSEFLGSTDTQYF	TGTGCCAGCAGTGAATTTTTGGGCAGCACAGATACGCAGTATTTT
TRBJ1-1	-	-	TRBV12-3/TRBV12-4	CASSRAGVRAFF	TGTGCCAGCAGCCGGGCGGGGGTACGGGCTTTCTTT
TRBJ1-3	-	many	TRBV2	CASSGTGSGNTIYF	TGTGCCAGCAGTGGCACAGGCTCTGGAAACACCATATATTTT
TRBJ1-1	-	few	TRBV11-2	CASSLYGPPNTEAFF	TGTGCCAGCAGCTTATATGGCCCACCGAACACTGAAGCTTTCTTT
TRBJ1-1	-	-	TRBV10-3	CAIIRVPEAFF	TGTGCCATCATAAGGGTCCCTGAAGCTTTCTTT
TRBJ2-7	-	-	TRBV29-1	CSARPGGRSEQYF	TGCAGCGCCCGACCGGGGGGCCGGTCCGAGCAGTACTTC
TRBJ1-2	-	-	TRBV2	CASSERNWGGGYAF	TGTGCCAGCAGTGAAAGGAATTGGGGTGGCGGCTACGCCTTC
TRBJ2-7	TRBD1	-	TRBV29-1	CSVGTGVREQYF	TGCAGCGTTGGGACAGGGGTTCGGGAGCAGTACTTC
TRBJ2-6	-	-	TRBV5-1	CASSLELAGANVLTF	TGCGCCAGCAGCTTGGAACTAGCTGGGGCCAACGTCCTGACTTTC
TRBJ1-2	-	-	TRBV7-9	CASSLESGGYGYTF	TGTGCCAGCAGCTTAGAATCGGGCGGCTATGGCTACACCTTC
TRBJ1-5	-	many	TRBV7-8	CASSKGSQNQPQHF	TGTGCCAGCAGCAAGGGGTCGCAGAATCAGCCCCAGCATTTT
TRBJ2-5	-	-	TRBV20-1	CGLGDGETQYF	TGCGGTCTCGGGGATGGGGAGACCCAGTACTTC
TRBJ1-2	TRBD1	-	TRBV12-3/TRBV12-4	CASSLDGTVKGGYTF	TGTGCCAGCAGTTTAGACGGGACAGTCAAGGGAGGCTACACCTTC